The rows below give T cell receptor beta chains drawn from one sample of a study of blood T cell repertoires in COVID-19. Data came from immunoSEQ multiplex PCR; TCRdb stores just in-frame clones and leaves some out. The table lists some 130,000 clones, approximately 84% of them singletons, with more than 1.2% in the top ten. Sequencing was carried out using peripheral blood. The receptors originated from a man between 60 and 75 years old with acute or convalescent COVID-19. CDR3s include the opening cysteine and the closing phenylalanine or tryptophan. D genes are given only for firm matches. Only part of the rows carry a size: once, few, many, or a class if the clone is expanded.

len	v_gene	abundance	j_gene	d_gene	CDR3nt	CDR3aa
14	TRBV27	.	TRBJ2-3	TRBD2	TGTGCCAGCAGTTTAACTAGCGGGATCGATACGCAGTATTTT	CASSLTSGIDTQYF
13	TRBV18	.	TRBJ1-6	.	TGTGCCAGCTCTCCCTCGGAGGGCTCACCCCTCCACTTT	CASSPSEGSPLHF
13	TRBV5-4	.	TRBJ1-1	.	TGTGCCAGCAGCTTGCCAGGGCCCACTGAAGCTTTCTTT	CASSLPGPTEAFF
13	TRBV2	once	TRBJ2-7	.	TGTGCCAGCAGTGATCAGGGTACCCACGAGCAGTACTTC	CASSDQGTHEQYF
14	TRBV19	.	TRBJ2-1	.	TGTGCCAGTAGAGATGACCCGGGAGAGAATGAGCAGTTCTTC	CASRDDPGENEQFF
15	TRBV6-6	.	TRBJ1-2	.	TGTGCCAGCAGTTACCCTGTACAGGCCGACAATGGCTACACCTTC	CASSYPVQADNGYTF
17	TRBV5-1	.	TRBJ1-2	.	TGCGCCAGCAGCTTGGGGCTGTACAGGCCAGGCCAGGGAGGCTACACCTTC	CASSLGLYRPGQGGYTF
19	TRBV21-1	.	TRBJ2-3	.	TGTGCCAGCAGCAAAGGGGGGGGTGGGCCCGCGGCCCACACAGATACGCAGTATTTT	CASSKGGGGPAAHTDTQYF
15	TRBV3-1/TRBV3-2	.	TRBJ2-3	TRBD2	TGTGCCAGCAGCCCTGGGACTAGCGGCACAGATACGCAGTATTTT	CASSPGTSGTDTQYF
13	TRBV6-5	few	TRBJ1-2	TRBD1	TGTGCCAGCACTGGACAGGGGGCGTTGGGCTACACCTTC	CASTGQGALGYTF
12	TRBV2	.	TRBJ2-5	.	TGTGCCAGCAGTGCACTTCAAGAGACCCAGTACTTC	CASSALQETQYF
15	TRBV4-2	.	TRBJ1-2	TRBD1	TGTGCCAGCAGCCAACCGGGACAGGGTAACTATGGCTACACCTTC	CASSQPGQGNYGYTF
13	TRBV5-1	.	TRBJ2-5	.	TGCGCCAGCAGCTTGGCTATTCAAGAGACCCAGTACTTC	CASSLAIQETQYF
18	TRBV24-1	.	TRBJ2-1	TRBD2	TGTGCCACCAGTGAACCGGGACTAGCGGGGGGACATTACAATGAGCAGTTCTTC	CATSEPGLAGGHYNEQFF
14	TRBV10-3	.	TRBJ2-1	.	TGTGCCATCGCATTGAGGGTAGGAGCCGATGAGCAGTTCTTC	CAIALRVGADEQFF
17	TRBV7-9	.	TRBJ2-2	TRBD2	TGTGCCAGCAGCGCGATAGCGGGATCAACGAACACCGGGGAGCTGTTTTTT	CASSAIAGSTNTGELFF
15	TRBV18	.	TRBJ2-1	TRBD2	TGTGCCAGCCATGAGACGGCCGGGACTAGCGGCGAGCAGTTCTTC	CASHETAGTSGEQFF
14	TRBV4-1	.	TRBJ2-7	.	TGCGCCAGCAGCCAAGGCCAATACACCTACGAGCAGTACTTC	CASSQGQYTYEQYF
16	TRBV21-1	few	TRBJ1-5	.	TGTGCCAGCAGCAAAGAGGAGGGAAGAAACAATCAGCCCCAGCATTTT	CASSKEEGRNNQPQHF
15	TRBV5-1	few	TRBJ1-2	.	TGCGCCAGCAGCCGGGGTACGGACAGTAACAGGGGCTACACCTTC	CASSRGTDSNRGYTF
14	TRBV6-5	.	TRBJ2-3	TRBD2	TGTGCCAGCAGTCCAGCGGGAGAGCCAGATACGCAGTATTTT	CASSPAGEPDTQYF
16	TRBV5-6	.	TRBJ2-3	TRBD2	TGTGCCAGCAGCTTGTTAGCGGGAGGGGTTTTAGATACGCAGTATTTT	CASSLLAGGVLDTQYF
11	TRBV19	.	TRBJ1-1	.	TGTGCCAGTAGTAGGGCGAGGGCAGCTTTCTTT	CASSRARAAFF
14	TRBV6-5	.	TRBJ1-2	TRBD1	TGTGCCAGCAGGCAGGACAGGGCTAACTATGGCTACACCTTC	CASRQDRANYGYTF
15	TRBV11-2	.	TRBJ2-2	.	TGTGCCAGCAGCTTATCCCGGGATTGGACCGGGGAGCTGTTTTTT	CASSLSRDWTGELFF
15	TRBV5-4	.	TRBJ2-1	TRBD2	TGTGCCAGCAGCCTAACTAGCGGGGGGCTGGGGGAGCAGTTCTTC	CASSLTSGGLGEQFF
13	TRBV5-1	.	TRBJ1-2	.	TGCGCCAGCAGCTTGGTTTCCGGAGATGGCTACACCTTC	CASSLVSGDGYTF
14	TRBV11-2	.	TRBJ2-2	.	TGTGCCAGCAGCTTTAGCGAGAACACCGGGGAGCTGTTTTTT	CASSFSENTGELFF
19	TRBV13	once	TRBJ2-7	TRBD2	TGTGCCAGCAGCTCGGACGGGACTAGCGGGGGGCGCCCTCGGTACGAGCAGTACTTC	CASSSDGTSGGRPRYEQYF
14	TRBV5-1	.	TRBJ1-2	TRBD1	TGCGCCAGCAGCCCGGGACAGGGAGACGGCGGCTACACCTTC	CASSPGQGDGGYTF
15	TRBV6-5	.	TRBJ2-1	.	TGTGCCAGCGGGGTGGACAGACTTTCCTACAATGAGCAGTTCTTC	CASGVDRLSYNEQFF
16	TRBV5-8	.	TRBJ2-3	.	TGTGCCAGCAGCTTGGCCGGGCGCGGGTCCACAGATACGCAGTATTTT	CASSLAGRGSTDTQYF